Described below is a single TCR beta chain sequence and its context. This clonotype came up many times. Its antigen is not yet known. No quality values exist for individual bases; no much larger clone is one base distant. A case-control design nested within a healthcare worker cohort in London, UK, was used, with weekly nasopharyngeal swab PCR tests and blood sampling performed. Healthcare workers were recruited during the week of the UK lockdown, between 23 and 31 March 2020, and followed weekly for up to roughly 15 weeks. The data belong to a study of early T cells in non-severe SARS-CoV-2 infection (dated by TCRdb to about 2021). A note on the overall study: Because TCR sequencing was done on bulk RNA from unsorted whole blood, the alpha and beta chains could not be paired. Here is what the overall study found, with its caveats: VDJdb matching was skewed toward anti-spike CD8 responses and likely underestimated virus-specific expansions by missing private and CD4 specificities.

Germline trimming amounts to 8 bases on V and 0 bases on J, with 8 as the count of junction bases outside the gene matches. Taken from the germline V gene, the CDR1 and CDR2 loops are ENHRY and SYGVKD. The CDR3 runs 15 amino acids, cysteine and phenylalanine included. CDR3 DNA only is kept here, 45 bases in frame from base 1. Library construction relied on 5' RACE. For sequencing, a NextSeq 500 was employed. To correct for sequencing error and PCR bias, the TCR library protocol tagged individual cDNA molecules with unique molecular identifiers. TCR alpha and beta chains were both sequenced, and the abundances of alpha and beta sequences in each sample were closely correlated with each other. In the authors' own workflow: Decombinator V4 was used to annotate the V gene, J gene and CDR3 of the TCR sequences. TCRs were defined as expanded if a significant change between any two time points was detected under a Poisson model with p below 0.0001. TCR abundances were normalised to the total number of TCRs sequenced in each sample and reported as counts per million. TRAV1-2 paired with TRAJ12, TRAJ20 or TRAJ33 defined MAIT TCRs, while TRAV10 paired with TRAJ18 defined iNKT TCRs. A search of VDJdb, accessed on 1 November 2021, was run for TCRs annotated to CMV, EBV and SARS-CoV-2, with TCRs annotated for multiple antigens excluded. In TCRdb, the public reads were trimmed at Q25 with fastp and aligned with MiXCR, with productive beta chains retained. Rows are unified per CDR3 protein, each entry keeping the most common DNA and genes. V and J calls and clone size were set by TCRdb, not the authors. Recorded for this sample are 80,000 to 95,000 distinct CDR3 sequences; more than 9% of them occurred a single time. Around 7% of the sample rests with the top ten.

The sequenced sample consisted of whole blood. The receptor was isolated from an adult who was a healthcare worker with PCR-confirmed SARS-CoV-2 infection or an uninfected control (not recorded which). The V and J segments used are TRBV10-3 and TRBJ2-3; 7 nucleotides in the junction match TRBD2. The nucleotide sequence reads as follows: TGTGCCATCGGCCGGGGGGACTATAGCACAGATACGCAGTATTTT. Its translation reads: CAIGRGDYSTDTQYF.